This entry lists 19 T cell receptor beta chains sequenced from one sample in a study of T cells in Graves' hyperthyroidism and ophthalmopathy. Amplification targeted TCR beta CDR3 regions from RNA transcripts. First-round RT-PCR targeting the TCR CDR3 was performed with the HTBI primer set. From the multiplex PCR reads, TCRdb called clonotypes with MiXCR, one entry per CDR3 protein. This sample has nearly 600,000 distinct CDR3 sequences, with around 13% found just once. Sequencing used blood. The receptors were gathered from a woman younger than 45 with Graves' hyperthyroidism that later progressed to Graves' ophthalmopathy.

This clonotype was recorded at least ten times. DNA for the CDR3: TGTGCCAGCAGCGTAGCACAGATAACTAGCACAGATACGCAGTATTTT. Protein: CASSVAQITSTDTQYF. This sequence joins TRBV9 and TRBJ2-3; the D is unclear. The CDR3 extends over 16 amino acids. Trimming shortened V by 0 bases and J by 0 bases, and 11 bases separated the two germline ends. Germline V gene lookup returns CDR1 SGDLS and CDR2 YYNGEE.

This clonotype was counted ten times or more. The chain is built from TRBV2 and TRBJ2-1, with TRBD2 matching 8 bases. Trimming removed 5 bases from V and 4 bases from J; junction bases left unmatched: 19. CDR1 and CDR2 from the germline V gene are SNHLY and FYNNEI. This CDR3 has 19 residues. CDR3 DNA: TGTGCCAGCAGTCCCCGTTTGACGCGGGAGGAGGCGGAATACAATGAGCAGTTCTTC. Encoded protein: CASSPRLTREEAEYNEQFF.

There are many counts of this clonotype. This chain joins TRBV6-1 and TRBJ1-5, with D perhaps matching TRBD1 (6 bases). The V end was cut by 3 bases, the J end by 5 bases, with 14 bases between. In germline, CDR1 is MNHNS, CDR2 SASEGT. The CDR3 consists of 15 residues. The CDR3 here is CASSEPPTGYQPQHF. Here the CDR3 DNA reads TGTGCCAGCAGTGAGCCCCCGACAGGCTATCAGCCCCAGCATTTT.

The sample holds many counts of this clonotype. V is TRBV5-6 and J is TRBJ2-1; TRBD1 aligns across 7 bases. Per germline, CDR1 SGHDT and CDR2 YYEEEE. Trimming at V came to 4 bases and at J to 8 bases, leaving 12 bases not matched to a gene. The CDR3 has 15 residues. CDR3 protein: CASSQDRMYVHEQFF. DNA for the CDR3: TGTGCCAGCAGCCAGGACAGGATGTACGTACATGAGCAGTTCTTC.

V usage is TRBV19 and J usage is TRBJ1-2; 8 bases map to TRBD1. Germline CDR1 and CDR2: LNHDA and SQIVND (reference sequence). The CDR3 is 13 residues long. Trimming at V came to 5 bases and at J to 13 bases, leaving 12 bases not matched to a gene. CDR3 residues: CASSFSPGQAATF. The CDR3 DNA sequence: TGTGCCAGTAGTTTCTCTCCGGGACAGGCAGCCACCTTC.

Notes on this clonotype: One base away lies a much larger clone, so this may be a sequencing read error. The chain is built from TRBV28 and TRBJ2-2; maybe TRBD1 (6 bases). Germline V gives CDR1 MDHEN, CDR2 SYDVKM. The CDR3 spans 16 residues. The CDR3 bases are TGTGCCAGCAGTCCCCTCAAACAGACAGGTTCCGGGGAGCCGTTTTTT. It translates to CASSPLKQTGSGEPFF.

This clonotype has at least ten counts. This CDR3 reads CAISEVEAGNTEAFF. DNA for the CDR3: TGTGCCATCAGTGAGGTTGAGGCAGGGAACACTGAAGCTTTCTTT. The chain joins TRBV10-3 to TRBJ1-1; D remains ambiguous. The V gene's germline CDR1 is ENHRY and CDR2 SYGVKD. Trimming took off 2 bases at V and 1 base at J, with 11 bases between the two ends. The CDR3 covers 15 residues.

This clonotype was counted ten times or more. The V and J genes are TRBV20-1 and TRBJ2-5; D unclear. The length of the CDR3 is 15 residues. The V gene lost 3 bases and the J gene lost 1 base, with 15 bases spanning the gap. Germline values: CDR1 DFQATT, CDR2 SNEGSKA (reference sequence). The CDR3 sequence is CSARAEIGTQETQYF. The CDR3 nucleotides read TGCAGTGCTAGGGCGGAAATCGGTACCCAAGAGACCCAGTACTTC.

There are many counts of this clonotype. The chain uses TRBV11-3 and TRBJ2-2; 7 positions agree with TRBD1. V lost 5 bases to trimming and J lost 5 bases; unmatched junction nucleotides: 5. CDR3 length: 14 amino acids. The germline V gene has CDR1 SGHNT and CDR2 YENEEA. CDR3 sequence reads: CASSPSTGTGELFF. In nucleotides, the CDR3 is TGTGCCAGCAGCCCCTCGACAGGGACCGGGGAGCTGTTTTTT.

This clonotype was recorded many times. The chain carries TRBV13 and TRBJ2-1, with 11 bases fitting TRBD2. The CDR3 is made up of 14 amino acids. V was pared by 5 bases and J by 6 bases, with 3 bases of the junction left unmatched. Germline CDR1 and CDR2: PRHDT and FYEKMQ (reference sequence). CDR3 loop: CASSLGLAANEQFF. In DNA, the CDR3 is TGTGCCAGCAGCCTGGGACTAGCGGCCAATGAGCAGTTCTTC. Complete variable domain (other parts from reference TRBV13 and TRBJ2-1): AAGVIQSPRHLIKEKRETATLKCYPIPRHDTVYWYQQGPGQDPQFLISFYEKMQSDKGSIPDRFSAQQFSDYHSELNMSSLELGDSALYFCASSLGLAANEQFFGPGTRLTVL.

This clonotype came up many times. V is TRBV19 and J is TRBJ2-2; D may be TRBD2 (6 bases). V dropped 2 bases and J dropped 7 bases, with 11 bases sitting between them. The germline CDR1 and CDR2 sequences are LNHDA and SQIVND (reference sequence). CDR3 length: 14 amino acids. The CDR3 DNA is TGTGCCAGTAGTATAACTGGGGGAGGCGGGGAGCTGTTTTTT. Translated, it gives CASSITGGGGELFF. Supplemented by reference TRBV19 and TRBJ2-2, the full variable domain reads DGGITQSPKYLFRKEGQNVTLSCEQNLNHDAMYWYRQDPGQGLRLIYYSQIVNDFQKGDIAEGYSVSREKKESFPLTVTSAQKNPTAFYLCASSITGGGGELFFGEGSRLTVL.

In its sample, this clonotype was seen many times. The chain carries TRBV28 and TRBJ2-7, with 9 nucleotides matching TRBD2. The V gene end was trimmed by 7 bases and the J gene end by 1 base; junction bases not matched to a gene: 5. Germline CDR1 reads MDHEN; CDR2 reads SYDVKM. The CDR3 is made up of 14 amino acids. CDR3 sequence (DNA): TGTGCCAGCAAATCTAGCGGGGTATCCTACGAGCAGTACTTC. It encodes CASKSSGVSYEQYF.

This clonotype was counted ten times or more. V gene TRBV28 combines with J gene TRBJ1-1; D is unclear. Looked up from germline, CDR1 is MDHEN and CDR2 is SYDVKM. The length of the CDR3 is 14 residues. Trimming removed 5 bases at V and 4 bases at J, with 14 bases between. The CDR3 loop is CASSAFMMGTEAFF. CDR3 nucleotides: TGTGCCAGCAGTGCCTTTATGATGGGCACTGAAGCTTTCTTT.

This clonotype was seen only a few times. The J gene is TRBJ2-2, the V gene TRBV2; D uncertain. The germline V gene has CDR1 SNHLY and CDR2 FYNNEI. V was shortened by 8 bases and J by 2 bases, with 15 bases between the two germline ends. This CDR3 region has 15 residues. CDR3 coding DNA: TGTGCCAGCGGTACCCCGGCTGAAAACACCGGGGAGCTGTTTTTT. Translating it yields CASGTPAENTGELFF.

This clonotype was counted ten times or more. This chain connects TRBV11-3 to TRBJ2-7; TRBD2 aligns across 15 bases. In germline, CDR1 is SGHNT, CDR2 YENEEA. Germline trimming cut 4 bases from V and 7 bases from J; bases unmatched to any gene: 5. The CDR3 consists of 15 residues. The DNA for the CDR3 is TGTGCCAGCAGCTCAGGACTAGCGGGAGGGCGGGAGCAGTACTTC. The encoded protein is CASSSGLAGGREQYF.

This clonotype was recorded a few times. V gene TRBV7-9 combines with J gene TRBJ2-1, with a possible D match to TRBD2 (5 bases). The CDR3 totals 14 residues. V lost 2 bases and J lost 7, with 12 bases in between. Germline CDR1 SEHNR, CDR2 FQNEAQ (reference sequence). CDR3 coding DNA: TGTGCCAGCAGCTTAATAGGGAGTGGGAATGAGCAGTTCTTC. Its protein is CASSLIGSGNEQFF.

Ten or more counts support this clonotype. V usage is TRBV6-1 and J usage is TRBJ1-1; perhaps TRBD1 as D (5 bases). Germline loops: CDR1 MNHNS, CDR2 SASEGT. The germline V and J ends were trimmed by 6 bases and 4 bases, with 15 bases remaining between them. CDR3 size: 14 residues. CDR3 loop: CASSLGDGGTEAFF. The CDR3, as DNA: TGTGCCAGCAGCCTCGGGGATGGGGGCACTGAAGCTTTCTTT.

This clonotype was observed at least ten times. The chain is built from TRBV29-1 and TRBJ2-7; 11 nucleotides line up with TRBD1. V shed 5 bases and J 5 bases; nucleotides not matched to a gene: 5. This CDR3 has 13 residues. Per germline, CDR1 SQVTM and CDR2 ANQGSEA. The CDR3 bases are TGCAGCGTTCCGGGACAGGGGGTTGACGAGCAGTACTTC. It specifies CSVPGQGVDEQYF.

For this clonotype: In this CDR3 the conserved last residue, phenylalanine or tryptophan, is missing, so a read error is likely. The chain is built from TRBV2 and TRBJ2-7; D may match TRBD1 or TRBD2 (5 bases each). The CDR3 sequence is 15 residues long. CDR1 SNHLY and CDR2 FYNNEI come from the germline V gene. Trimming removed 7 bases at V and 3 bases at J, with 19 bases between. Here the CDR3 reads CASTEGLPGFYEQYS. For the CDR3, the DNA is TGTGCCAGCACCGAGGGTCTCCCAGGGTTCTACGAGCAGTACTCC.